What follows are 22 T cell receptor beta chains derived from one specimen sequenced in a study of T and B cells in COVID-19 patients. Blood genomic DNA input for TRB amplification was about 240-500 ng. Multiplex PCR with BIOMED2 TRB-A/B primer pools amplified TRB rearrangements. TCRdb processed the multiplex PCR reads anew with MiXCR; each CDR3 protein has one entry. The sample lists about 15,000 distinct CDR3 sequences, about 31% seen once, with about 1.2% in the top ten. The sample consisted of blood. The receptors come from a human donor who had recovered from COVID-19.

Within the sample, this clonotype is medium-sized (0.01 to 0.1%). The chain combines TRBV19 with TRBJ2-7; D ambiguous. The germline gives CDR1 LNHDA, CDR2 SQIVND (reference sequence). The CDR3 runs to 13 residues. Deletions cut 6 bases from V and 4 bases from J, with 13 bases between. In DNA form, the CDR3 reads TGTGCCAGTAGCGGGCGTGACGGGTACGAGCAGTACTTC. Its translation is CASSGRDGYEQYF.

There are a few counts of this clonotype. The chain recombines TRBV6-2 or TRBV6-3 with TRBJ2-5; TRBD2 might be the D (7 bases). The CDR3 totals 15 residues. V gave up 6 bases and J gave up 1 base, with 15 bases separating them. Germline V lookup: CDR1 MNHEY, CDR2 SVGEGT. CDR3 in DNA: TGTGCCAGCAGCTCCCGAGGGGGGGCCCAAGAGACCCAGTACTTC. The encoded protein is CASSSRGGAQETQYF.

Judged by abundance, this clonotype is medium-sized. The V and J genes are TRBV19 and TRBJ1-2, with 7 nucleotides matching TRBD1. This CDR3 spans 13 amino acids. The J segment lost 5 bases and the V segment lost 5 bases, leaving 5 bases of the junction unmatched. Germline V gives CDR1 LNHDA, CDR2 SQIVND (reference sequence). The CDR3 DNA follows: TGTGCCAGTAGTCACCGACAGGGTTATGGCTACACCTTC. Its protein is CASSHRQGYGYTF.

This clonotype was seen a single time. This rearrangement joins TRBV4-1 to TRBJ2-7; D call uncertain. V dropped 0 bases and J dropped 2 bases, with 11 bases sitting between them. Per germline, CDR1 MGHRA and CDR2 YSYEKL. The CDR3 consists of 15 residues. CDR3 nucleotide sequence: TGCGCCAGCAGCCAAGAGAGTCCGGTTACCTACGAGCAGTACTTC. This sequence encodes CASSQESPVTYEQYF.

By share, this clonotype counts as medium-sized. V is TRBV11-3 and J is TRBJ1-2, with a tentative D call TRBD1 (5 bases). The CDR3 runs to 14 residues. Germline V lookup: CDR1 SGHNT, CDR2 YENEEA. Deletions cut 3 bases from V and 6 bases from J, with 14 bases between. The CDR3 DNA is TGTGCCAGCAGCTTGGGGAGGGGTACGGATGGCTACACCTTC. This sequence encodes CASSLGRGTDGYTF.

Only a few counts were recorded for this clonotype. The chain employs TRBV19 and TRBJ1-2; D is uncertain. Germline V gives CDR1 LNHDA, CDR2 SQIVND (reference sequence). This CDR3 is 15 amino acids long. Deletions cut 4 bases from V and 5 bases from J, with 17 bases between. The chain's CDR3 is CASSTPSGRNYGYTF. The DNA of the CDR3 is TGTGCCAGTAGTACACCATCCGGACGAAATTATGGCTACACCTTC.

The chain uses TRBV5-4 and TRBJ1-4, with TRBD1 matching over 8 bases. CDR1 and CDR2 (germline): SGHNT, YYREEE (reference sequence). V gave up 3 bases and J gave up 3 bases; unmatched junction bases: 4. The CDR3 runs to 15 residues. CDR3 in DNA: TGTGCCAGCAGCTGGACAGGGTTAGCTAATGAAAAACTGTTTTTT. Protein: CASSWTGLANEKLFF.

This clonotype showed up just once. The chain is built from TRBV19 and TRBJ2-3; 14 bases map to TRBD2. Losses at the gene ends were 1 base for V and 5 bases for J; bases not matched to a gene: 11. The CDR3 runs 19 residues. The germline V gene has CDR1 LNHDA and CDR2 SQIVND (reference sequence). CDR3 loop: CASSIVAQTSGGAVDTQYF. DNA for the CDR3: TGTGCCAGTAGTATAGTGGCCCAGACTAGCGGGGGGGCTGTAGATACGCAGTATTTT.

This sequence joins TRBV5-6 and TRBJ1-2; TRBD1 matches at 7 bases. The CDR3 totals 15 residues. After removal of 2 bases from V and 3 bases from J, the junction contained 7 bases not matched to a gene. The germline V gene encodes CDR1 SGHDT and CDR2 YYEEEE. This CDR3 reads CASSLPQGGYYGYTF. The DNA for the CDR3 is TGTGCCAGCAGCTTACCGCAGGGGGGTTACTATGGCTACACCTTC.

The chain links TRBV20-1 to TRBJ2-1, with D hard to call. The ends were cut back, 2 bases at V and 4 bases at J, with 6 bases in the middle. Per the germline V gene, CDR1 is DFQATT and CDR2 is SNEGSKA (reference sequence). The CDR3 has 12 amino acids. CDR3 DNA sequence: TGCAGTGCTAGATCCGGATACAATGAGCAGTTCTTC. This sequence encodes CSARSGYNEQFF.

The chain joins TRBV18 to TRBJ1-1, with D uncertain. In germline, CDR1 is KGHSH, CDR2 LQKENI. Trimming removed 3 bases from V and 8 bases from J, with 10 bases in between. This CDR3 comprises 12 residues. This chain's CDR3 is CASSPLGSEAFF. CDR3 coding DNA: TGTGCCAGCTCACCCCTTGGCTCAGAAGCTTTCTTT. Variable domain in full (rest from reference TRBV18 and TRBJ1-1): NAGVMQNPRHLVRRRGQEARLRCSPMKGHSHVYWYRQLPEEGLKFMVYLQKENIIDESGMPKERFSAEFPKEGPSILRIQQVVRGDSAAYFCASSPLGSEAFFGQGTRLTVV.

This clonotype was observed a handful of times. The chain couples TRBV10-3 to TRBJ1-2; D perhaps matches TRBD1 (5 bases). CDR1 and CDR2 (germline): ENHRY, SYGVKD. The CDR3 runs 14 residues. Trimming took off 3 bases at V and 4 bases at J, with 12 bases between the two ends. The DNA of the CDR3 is TGTGCCATCAGTGAAGGGGCAGGCGGCTATGGCTACACCTTC. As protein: CAISEGAGGYGYTF.

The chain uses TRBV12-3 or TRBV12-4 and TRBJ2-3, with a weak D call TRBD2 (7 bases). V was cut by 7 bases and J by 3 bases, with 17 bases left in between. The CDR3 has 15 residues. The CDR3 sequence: CASTREGEFTDTQYF. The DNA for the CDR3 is TGTGCCAGCACGAGGGAGGGGGAGTTTACAGATACGCAGTATTTT.

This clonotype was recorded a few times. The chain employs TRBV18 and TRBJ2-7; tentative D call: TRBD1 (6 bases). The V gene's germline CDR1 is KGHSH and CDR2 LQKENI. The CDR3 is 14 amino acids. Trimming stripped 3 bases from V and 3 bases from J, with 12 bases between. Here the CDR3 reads CASSPADSLYEQYF. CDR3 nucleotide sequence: TGTGCCAGCTCACCGGCGGACAGCCTCTACGAGCAGTACTTC.

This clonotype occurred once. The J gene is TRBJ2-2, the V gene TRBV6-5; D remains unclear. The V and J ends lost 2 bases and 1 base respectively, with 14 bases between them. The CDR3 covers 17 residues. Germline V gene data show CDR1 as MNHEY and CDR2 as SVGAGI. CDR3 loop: CASSYLQMGMNTGELFF. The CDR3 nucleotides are TGTGCCAGCAGTTACCTCCAAATGGGGATGAACACCGGGGAGCTGTTTTTT.

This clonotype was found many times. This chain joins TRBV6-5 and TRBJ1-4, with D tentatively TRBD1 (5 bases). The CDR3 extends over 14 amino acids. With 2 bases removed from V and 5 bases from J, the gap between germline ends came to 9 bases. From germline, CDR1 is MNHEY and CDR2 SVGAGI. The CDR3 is CASSYGAGNEKLFF. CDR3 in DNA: TGTGCCAGCAGTTACGGGGCAGGGAATGAAAAACTGTTTTTT.

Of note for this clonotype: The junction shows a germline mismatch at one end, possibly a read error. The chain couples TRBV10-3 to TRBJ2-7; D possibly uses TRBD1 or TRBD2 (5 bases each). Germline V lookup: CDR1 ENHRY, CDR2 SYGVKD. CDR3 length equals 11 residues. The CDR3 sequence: CASTSGTGQYF. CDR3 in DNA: TGCGCCAGCACATCCGGGACCGGGCAGTACTTC.

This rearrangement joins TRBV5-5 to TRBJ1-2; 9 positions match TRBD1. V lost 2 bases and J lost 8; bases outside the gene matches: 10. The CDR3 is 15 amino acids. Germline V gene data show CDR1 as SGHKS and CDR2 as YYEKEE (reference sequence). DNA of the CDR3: TGTGCCAGCAGCTTAACGGAACAGGGGGCAGGAGGCTACACCTTC. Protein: CASSLTEQGAGGYTF.

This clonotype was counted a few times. The CDR3 region is CAWSLKGQGRDGQPQHF. CDR3 in DNA: TGTGCCTGGAGCCTAAAAGGGCAGGGGAGGGATGGCCAGCCCCAGCATTTT. V usage is TRBV30 and J usage is TRBJ1-5; D is perhaps TRBD1 (6 bases). V lost 3 bases to trimming and J lost 7 bases, with 25 bases between them. The germline CDR1 and CDR2 sequences are GTSNPN and SVGIG (reference sequence). This CDR3 is built from 17 residues. The complete variable domain, with remaining parts taken from reference TRBV30 and TRBJ1-5, reads SQTIHQWPATLVQPVGSPLSLECTVEGTSNPNLYWYRQAAGRGLQLLFYSVGIGQISSEVPQNLSASRPQDRQFILSSKKLLLSDSGFYLCAWSLKGQGRDGQPQHFGDGTRLSIL.

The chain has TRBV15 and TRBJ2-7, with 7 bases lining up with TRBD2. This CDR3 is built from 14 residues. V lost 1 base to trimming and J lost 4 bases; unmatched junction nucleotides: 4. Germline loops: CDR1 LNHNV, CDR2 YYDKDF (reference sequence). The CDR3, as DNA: TGTGCCACCAGCAGAGGGTTGGGAGGGTACGAGCAGTACTTC. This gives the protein CATSRGLGGYEQYF.

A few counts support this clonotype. The CDR3, as DNA: TGTGCCAGCAGCTCGGGACAGGGCACAGATACGCAGTATTTT. This codes for CASSSGQGTDTQYF. This chain uses TRBV11-1 with TRBJ2-3, with TRBD1 identical over 8 bases. Germline-derived CDR1 and CDR2 are SGHAT and FQDESV (reference sequence). This CDR3 is built from 14 residues. Trimming took 4 bases from V and 1 from J; bases not matched to a gene: 1.

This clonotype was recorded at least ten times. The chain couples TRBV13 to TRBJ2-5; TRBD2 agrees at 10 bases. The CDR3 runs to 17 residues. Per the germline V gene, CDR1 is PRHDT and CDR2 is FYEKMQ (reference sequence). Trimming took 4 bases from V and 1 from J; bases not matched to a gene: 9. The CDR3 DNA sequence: TGTGCCAGCAGCTCCCGTGGAGCGGGGGGGGGCCAAGAGACCCAGTACTTC. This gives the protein CASSSRGAGGGQETQYF. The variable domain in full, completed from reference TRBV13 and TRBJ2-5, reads AAGVIQSPRHLIKEKRETATLKCYPIPRHDTVYWYQQGPGQDPQFLISFYEKMQSDKGSIPDRFSAQQFSDYHSELNMSSLELGDSALYFCASSSRGAGGGQETQYFGPGTRLLVL.